The next 13 T cell receptor beta chains were all read from a single sample in a study of cytomegalovirus exposure and HLA in healthy donors. The data were produced by immunoSEQ multiplex PCR, yet TCRdb's version contains in-frame clones alone and is incomplete. The table lists 100,000 to 150,000 clones, 89% of them singletons, with 1.2% in the top ten. Sequencing was carried out using PBMCs. Receptors originate from a woman aged 18-30 years in good health and CMV-seronegative.

This clone was recorded only once. The rearrangement joins TRBV16 to TRBJ2-7; the D is unclear. V was shortened by 2 bases and J by 3 bases, with 17 bases between the two germline ends. This CDR3 is built from 16 residues. Germline CDR1 is KGHSY and CDR2 is FQNENV. CDR3 nucleotides: TGTGCCAGCAGCCAACTCGGTGGGCATCCGTTCTACGAGCAGTACTTC. It specifies CASSQLGGHPFYEQYF.

The V and J genes are TRBV5-1 and TRBJ1-1, with 7 nucleotides matching TRBD1. The V gene end was trimmed by 5 bases and the J gene end by 3 bases; junction bases not matched to a gene: 10. CDR1 and CDR2 from the germline V gene are SGHRS and YFSETQ. This CDR3 is built from 15 residues. The CDR3 sequence is CASRRGPDMYTEAFF. The CDR3 DNA sequence: TGCGCCAGCAGAAGGGGGCCCGATATGTACACTGAAGCTTTCTTT. The full variable domain, completed using reference TRBV5-1 and TRBJ1-1, is KAGVTQTPRYLIKTRGQQVTLSCSPISGHRSVSWYQQTPGQGLQFLFEYFSETQRNKGNFPGRFSGRQFSNSRSEMNVSTLELGDSALYLCASRRGPDMYTEAFFGQGTRLTVV.

The chain joins TRBV7-3 to TRBJ2-7; D may be TRBD2 (5 bases). The CDR3 contains 13 residues. Germline-derived CDR1 and CDR2 are SGHTA and FQGTGA. Trimming removed 1 base from V and 5 bases from J, with 9 bases in between. CDR3 DNA: TGTGCCAGCAGCTTAAAGTTCGGGGACGAGCAGTACTTC. Protein sequence: CASSLKFGDEQYF.

The rearrangement uses TRBV5-4 and TRBJ2-5; tentatively, D is TRBD2 (5 bases). The V gene lost 7 bases and the J gene lost 2 bases, with 15 bases spanning the gap. Germline values: CDR1 SGHNT, CDR2 YYREEE (reference sequence). The CDR3 runs to 14 residues. The CDR3 region is CASRARGEQETQYF. The DNA for the CDR3 is TGTGCCAGCCGAGCTCGGGGAGAACAAGAGACCCAGTACTTC.

This clone was observed a few times. The chain uses TRBV6-1 and TRBJ1-2; a weak D match, TRBD1 (6 bases). Trimming pared 9 bases from V and 3 bases from J, leaving 11 bases between. In germline, CDR1 is MNHNS, CDR2 SASEGT. CDR3 length equals 12 residues. CDR3 DNA sequence: TGTGCCAGTCGACAGGCGGACTATGGCTACACCTTC. The encoded protein is CASRQADYGYTF.

This clone was seen just once. CDR3 region: CASNRGAGETQYF. CDR3 nucleotide sequence: TGCGCCAGCAACAGGGGGGCCGGGGAGACCCAGTACTTC. V gene TRBV5-1 combines with J gene TRBJ2-5, with 8 nucleotides matching TRBD1. The length of the CDR3 is 13 residues. Trimming removed 6 bases from V and 5 bases from J; junction bases left unmatched: 6. Germline loops: CDR1 SGHRS, CDR2 YFSETQ.

The chain has TRBV4-1 and TRBJ1-5; D is ambiguous. Trimming stripped 0 bases from V and 7 bases from J, with 13 bases between. The CDR3 spans 15 residues. Per germline, CDR1 MGHRA and CDR2 YSYEKL. The CDR3 coding sequence is TGCGCCAGCAGCCAAGATTGGACTACTCCCCAGCCCCAGCATTTT. Its protein is CASSQDWTTPQPQHF.

The chain carries TRBV2 and TRBJ1-1; the D is unclear. V was cut by 3 bases and J by 8 bases, with 10 bases left in between. The CDR3 sequence is 12 residues long. Germline V gene data show CDR1 as SNHLY and CDR2 as FYNNEI. In nucleotides, the CDR3 is TGTGCCAGCAGTGAGGAGGGAAGGGAAGCTTTCTTT. This translates into CASSEEGREAFF.

This rearrangement joins TRBV5-8 to TRBJ2-7; D call uncertain. Germline V gene data show CDR1 as SGHTS and CDR2 as YDEGEE. V was shortened by 2 bases and J by 5 bases, with 8 bases between the two germline ends. The CDR3 extends over 12 amino acids. The CDR3 sequence is CASSFSRNEQYF. Written as DNA, the CDR3 is TGTGCCAGCAGCTTCTCCAGGAACGAGCAGTACTTC. Drawing the rest from reference TRBV5-8 and TRBJ2-7, the complete variable domain is EAGVTQSPTHLIKTRGQQATLRCSPISGHTSVYWYQQALGLGLQFLLWYDEGEERNRGNFPPRFSGRQFPNYSSELNVNALELEDSALYLCASSFSRNEQYFGPGTRLTVT.

The V and J genes are TRBV5-1 and TRBJ1-1; no reliable D call. Germline CDR1 and CDR2: SGHRS and YFSETQ. Trimming took 0 bases from V and 1 from J, leaving 10 bases between them. The CDR3 runs to 15 residues. The CDR3 here is CASSLDGLGNTEAFF. The CDR3 nucleotides read TGCGCCAGCAGCTTGGACGGGTTGGGGAACACTGAAGCTTTCTTT.

This clone appeared a single time. This CDR3 is also generated by other DNA sequences in the sample. V gene TRBV29-1 combines with J gene TRBJ2-3; TRBD2 matches 9 bases. Germline V CDR1 and CDR2: SQVTM, ANQGSEA. Trimming removed 6 bases from V and 0 bases from J; junction bases left unmatched: 1. This CDR3 comprises 13 residues. Here the CDR3 DNA reads TGCAGCGTGAGCGGGGGGAGCACAGATACGCAGTATTTT. It translates to CSVSGGSTDTQYF.

The DNA of the CDR3 is TGTGCCAGCAGCAATGACTGGGTCTCTGGAAACACCATATATTTT. It translates to CASSNDWVSGNTIYF. The chain is built from TRBV14 and TRBJ1-3; D ambiguous. CDR3 size: 15 residues. Germline V gene lookup returns CDR1 SGHDN and CDR2 FVKESK. The V gene lost 5 bases and the J gene lost 0 bases, with 11 bases spanning the gap.

V is TRBV4-2 and J is TRBJ2-5; a possible D gene is TRBD1 (6 bases). V gave up 3 bases and J gave up 10 bases, with 18 bases separating them. Germline-derived CDR1 and CDR2 are LGHNA and YNFKEQ. The CDR3 consists of 14 residues. In DNA, the CDR3 is TGTGCCAGCAGCCATAGGGACGGCGAGGGGGACCAGTACTTC. Translation: CASSHRDGEGDQYF.